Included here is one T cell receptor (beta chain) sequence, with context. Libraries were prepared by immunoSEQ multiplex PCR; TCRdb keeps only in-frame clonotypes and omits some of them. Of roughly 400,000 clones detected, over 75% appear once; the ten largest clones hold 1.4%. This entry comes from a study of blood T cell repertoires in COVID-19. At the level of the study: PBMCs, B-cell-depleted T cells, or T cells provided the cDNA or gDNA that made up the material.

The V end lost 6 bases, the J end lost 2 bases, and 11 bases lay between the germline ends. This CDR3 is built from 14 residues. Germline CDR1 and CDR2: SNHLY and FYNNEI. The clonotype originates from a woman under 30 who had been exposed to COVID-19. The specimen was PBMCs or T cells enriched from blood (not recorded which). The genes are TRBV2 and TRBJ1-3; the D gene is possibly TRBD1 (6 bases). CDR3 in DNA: TGTGCCAGCAGACAGGGCATGCCTGGAAACACCATATATTTT. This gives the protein CASRQGMPGNTIYF.